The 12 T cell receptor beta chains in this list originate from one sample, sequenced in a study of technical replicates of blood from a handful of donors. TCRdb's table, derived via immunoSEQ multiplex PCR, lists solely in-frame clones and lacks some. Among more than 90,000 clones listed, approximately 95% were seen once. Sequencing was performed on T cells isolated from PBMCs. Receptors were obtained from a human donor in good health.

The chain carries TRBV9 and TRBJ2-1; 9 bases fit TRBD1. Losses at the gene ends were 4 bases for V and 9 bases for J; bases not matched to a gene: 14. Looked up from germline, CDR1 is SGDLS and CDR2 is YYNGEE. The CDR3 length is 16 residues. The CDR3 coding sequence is TGTGCCAGCAGCCCAACGGGACAGGGATTTATGGGTGAGCAGTTCTTC. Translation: CASSPTGQGFMGEQFF. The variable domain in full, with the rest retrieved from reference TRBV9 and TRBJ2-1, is DSGVTQTPKHLITATGQRVTLRCSPRSGDLSVYWYQQSLDQGLQFLIQYYNGEERAKGNILERFSAQQFPDLHSELNLSSLELGDSALYFCASSPTGQGFMGEQFFGPGTRLTVL.

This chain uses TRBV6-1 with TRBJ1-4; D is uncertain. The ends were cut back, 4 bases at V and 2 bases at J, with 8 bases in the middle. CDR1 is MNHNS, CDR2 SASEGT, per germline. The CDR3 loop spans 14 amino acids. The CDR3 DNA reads TGTGCCAGCAGTGTCTTCCTGACTAATGAAAAACTGTTTTTT. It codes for CASSVFLTNEKLFF.

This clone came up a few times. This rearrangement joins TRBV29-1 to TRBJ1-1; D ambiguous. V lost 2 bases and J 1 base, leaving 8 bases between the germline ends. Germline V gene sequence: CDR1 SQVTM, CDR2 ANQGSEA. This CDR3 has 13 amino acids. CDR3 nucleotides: TGCAGCGTTGAAATCGGGGAGAACACTGAAGCTTTCTTT. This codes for CSVEIGENTEAFF.

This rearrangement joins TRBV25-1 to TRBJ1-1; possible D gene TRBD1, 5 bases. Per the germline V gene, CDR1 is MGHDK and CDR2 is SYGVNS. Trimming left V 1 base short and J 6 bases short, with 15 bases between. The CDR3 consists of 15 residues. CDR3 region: CASSEWSFWGAEAFF. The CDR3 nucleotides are TGTGCCAGCAGTGAATGGTCGTTTTGGGGGGCTGAAGCTTTCTTT. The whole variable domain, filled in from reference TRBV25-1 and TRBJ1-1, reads EADIYQTPRYLVIGTGKKITLECSQTMGHDKMYWYQQDPGMELHLIHYSYGVNSTEKGDLSSESTVSRIRTEHFPLTLESARPSHTSQYLCASSEWSFWGAEAFFGQGTRLTVV.

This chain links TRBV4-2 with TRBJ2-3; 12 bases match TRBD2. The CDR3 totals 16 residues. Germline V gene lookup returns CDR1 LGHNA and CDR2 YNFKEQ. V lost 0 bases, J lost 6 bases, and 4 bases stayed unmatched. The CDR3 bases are TGTGCCAGCAGCCAAGATACTAGCGGGAGGATGGATACGCAGTATTTT. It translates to CASSQDTSGRMDTQYF.

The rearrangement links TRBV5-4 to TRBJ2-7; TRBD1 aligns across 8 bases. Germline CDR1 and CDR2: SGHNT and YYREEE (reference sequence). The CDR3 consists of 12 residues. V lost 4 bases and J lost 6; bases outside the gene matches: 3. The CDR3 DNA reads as TGTGCCAGCAGCCCTACAGGGGGCGAGCAGTACTTC. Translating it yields CASSPTGGEQYF.

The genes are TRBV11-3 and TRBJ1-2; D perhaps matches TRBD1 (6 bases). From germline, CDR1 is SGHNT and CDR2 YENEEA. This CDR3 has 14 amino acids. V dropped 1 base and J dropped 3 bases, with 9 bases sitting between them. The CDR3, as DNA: TGTGCCAGCAGCTTAGTGGCAGGGGACTATGGCTACACCTTC. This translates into CASSLVAGDYGYTF.

For the CDR3, the DNA is TGTGCCAGCAGCTTGCAGGACTACGAGCAGTACTTC. Amino acids: CASSLQDYEQYF. This rearrangement joins TRBV5-6 to TRBJ2-7; D gene unclear. Trimming cost V 1 base and J 3 bases, with 5 bases left between them. The CDR3 totals 12 residues. From germline, CDR1 is SGHDT and CDR2 YYEEEE.

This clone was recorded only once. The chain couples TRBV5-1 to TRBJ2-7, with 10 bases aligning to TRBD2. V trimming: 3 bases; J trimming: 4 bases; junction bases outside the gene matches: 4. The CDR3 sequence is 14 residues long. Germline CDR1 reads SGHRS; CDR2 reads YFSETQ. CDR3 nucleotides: TGCGCCAGCAGCTCAAGCGGGAGGGGTTACGAGCAGTACTTC. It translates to CASSSSGRGYEQYF.

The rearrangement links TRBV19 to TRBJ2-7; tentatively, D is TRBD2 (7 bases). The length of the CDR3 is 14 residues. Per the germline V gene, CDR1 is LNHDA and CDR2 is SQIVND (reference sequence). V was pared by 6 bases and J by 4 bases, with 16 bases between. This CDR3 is CASSPGGLVYEQYF. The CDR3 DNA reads TGTGCCAGTAGCCCGGGGGGCCTCGTTTACGAGCAGTACTTC.

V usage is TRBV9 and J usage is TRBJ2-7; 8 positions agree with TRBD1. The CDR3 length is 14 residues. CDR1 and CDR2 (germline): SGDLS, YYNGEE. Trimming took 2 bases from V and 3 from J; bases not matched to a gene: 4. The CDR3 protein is CASSVAGGIYEQYF. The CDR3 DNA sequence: TGTGCCAGCAGCGTCGCAGGGGGCATCTACGAGCAGTACTTC.

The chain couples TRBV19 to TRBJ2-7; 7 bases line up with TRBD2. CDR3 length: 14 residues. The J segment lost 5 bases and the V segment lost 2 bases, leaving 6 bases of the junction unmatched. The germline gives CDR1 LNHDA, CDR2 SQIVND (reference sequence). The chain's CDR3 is CASSISREGDEQYF. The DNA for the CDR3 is TGTGCCAGTAGTATATCCAGGGAGGGAGACGAGCAGTACTTC. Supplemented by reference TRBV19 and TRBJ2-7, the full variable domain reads DGGITQSPKYLFRKEGQNVTLSCEQNLNHDAMYWYRQDPGQGLRLIYYSQIVNDFQKGDIAEGYSVSREKKESFPLTVTSAQKNPTAFYLCASSISREGDEQYFGPGTRLTVT.